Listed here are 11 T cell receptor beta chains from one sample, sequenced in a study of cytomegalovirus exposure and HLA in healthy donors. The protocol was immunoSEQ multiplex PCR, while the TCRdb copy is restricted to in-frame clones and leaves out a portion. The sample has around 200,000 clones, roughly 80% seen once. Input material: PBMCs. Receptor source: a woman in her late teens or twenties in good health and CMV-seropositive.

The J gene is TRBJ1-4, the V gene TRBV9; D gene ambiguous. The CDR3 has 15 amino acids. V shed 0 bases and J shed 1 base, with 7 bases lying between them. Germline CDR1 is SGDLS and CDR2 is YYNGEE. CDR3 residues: CASSVGGGTNEKLFF. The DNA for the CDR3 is TGTGCCAGCAGCGTAGGAGGTGGAACTAATGAAAAACTGTTTTTT.

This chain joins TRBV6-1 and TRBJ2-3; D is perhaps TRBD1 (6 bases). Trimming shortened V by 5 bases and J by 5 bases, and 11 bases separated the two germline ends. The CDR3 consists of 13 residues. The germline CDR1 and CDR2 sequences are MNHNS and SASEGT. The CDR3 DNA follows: TGTGCCAGCAGTTTGGACAGTGGAGATACGCAGTATTTT. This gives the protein CASSLDSGDTQYF.

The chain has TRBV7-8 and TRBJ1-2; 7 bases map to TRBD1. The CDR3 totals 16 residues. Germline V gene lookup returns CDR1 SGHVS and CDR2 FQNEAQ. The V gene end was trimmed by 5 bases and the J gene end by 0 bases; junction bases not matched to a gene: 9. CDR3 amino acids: CASSPPEGAANYGYTF. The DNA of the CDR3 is TGTGCCAGCAGCCCCCCAGAGGGGGCGGCTAACTATGGCTACACCTTC.

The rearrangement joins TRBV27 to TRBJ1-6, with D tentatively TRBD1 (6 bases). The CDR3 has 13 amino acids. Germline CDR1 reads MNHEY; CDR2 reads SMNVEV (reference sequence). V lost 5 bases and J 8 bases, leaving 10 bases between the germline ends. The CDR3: CASSTGFDSPLHF. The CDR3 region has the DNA TGTGCCAGCAGTACAGGGTTCGATTCACCCCTCCACTTT.

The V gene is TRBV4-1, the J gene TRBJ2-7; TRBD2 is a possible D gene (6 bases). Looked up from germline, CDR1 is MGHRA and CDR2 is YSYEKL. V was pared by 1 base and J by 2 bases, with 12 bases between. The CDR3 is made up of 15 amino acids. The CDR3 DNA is TGCGCCAGCAGCCAAGGTTTTGGGGGGACCTACGAGCAGTACTTC. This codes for CASSQGFGGTYEQYF.

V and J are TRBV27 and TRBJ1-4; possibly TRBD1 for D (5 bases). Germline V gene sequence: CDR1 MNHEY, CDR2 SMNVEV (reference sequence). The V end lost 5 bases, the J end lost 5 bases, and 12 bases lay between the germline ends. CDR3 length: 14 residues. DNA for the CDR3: TGTGCCAGCAGTACCCGGGACTCGAATGAAAAACTGTTTTTT. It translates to CASSTRDSNEKLFF. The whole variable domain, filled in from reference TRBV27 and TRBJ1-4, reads EAQVTQNPRYLITVTGKKLTVTCSQNMNHEYMSWYRQDPGLGLRQIYYSMNVEVTDKGDVPEGYKVSRKEKRNFPLILESPSPNQTSLYFCASSTRDSNEKLFFGSGTQLSVL.

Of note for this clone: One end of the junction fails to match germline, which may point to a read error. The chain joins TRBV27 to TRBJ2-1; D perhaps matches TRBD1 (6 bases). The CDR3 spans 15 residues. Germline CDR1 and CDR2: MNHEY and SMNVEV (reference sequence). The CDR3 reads CASRFLGAGVDEQFF. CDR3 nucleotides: TGTGCCAGCCGTTTTTTGGGGGCAGGGGTGGATGAGCAGTTCTTC.

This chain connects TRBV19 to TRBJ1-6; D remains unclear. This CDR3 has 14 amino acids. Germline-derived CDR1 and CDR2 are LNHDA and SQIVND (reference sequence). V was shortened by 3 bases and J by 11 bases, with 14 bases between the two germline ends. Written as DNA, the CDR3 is TGTGCCAGTAGTATGAGAACTTCGAGCCCACCCCTCCACTTT. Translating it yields CASSMRTSSPPLHF.

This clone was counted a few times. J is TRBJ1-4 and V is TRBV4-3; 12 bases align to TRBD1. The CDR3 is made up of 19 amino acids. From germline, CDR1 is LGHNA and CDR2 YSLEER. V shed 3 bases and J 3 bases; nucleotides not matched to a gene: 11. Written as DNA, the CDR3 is TGCGCCAGCAGCCACGACACCGGGACAGGGGGCGTAGCTAATGAAAAACTGTTTTTT. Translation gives CASSHDTGTGGVANEKLFF.

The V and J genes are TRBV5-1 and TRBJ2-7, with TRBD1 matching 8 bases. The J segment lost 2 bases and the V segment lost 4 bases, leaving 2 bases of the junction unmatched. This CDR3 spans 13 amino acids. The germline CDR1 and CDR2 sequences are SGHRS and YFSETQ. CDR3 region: CASSQQGAYEQYF. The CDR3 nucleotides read TGCGCCAGCAGCCAACAGGGGGCCTACGAGCAGTACTTC.

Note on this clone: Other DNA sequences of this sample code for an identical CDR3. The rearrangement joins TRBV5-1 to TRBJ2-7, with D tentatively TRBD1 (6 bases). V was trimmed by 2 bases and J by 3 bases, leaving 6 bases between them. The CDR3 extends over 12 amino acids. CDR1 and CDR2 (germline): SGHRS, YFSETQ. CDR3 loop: CASSLQGYEQYF. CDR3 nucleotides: TGCGCCAGCAGCTTACAGGGCTACGAGCAGTACTTC. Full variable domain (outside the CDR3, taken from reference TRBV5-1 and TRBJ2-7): KAGVTQTPRYLIKTRGQQVTLSCSPISGHRSVSWYQQTPGQGLQFLFEYFSETQRNKGNFPGRFSGRQFSNSRSEMNVSTLELGDSALYLCASSLQGYEQYFGPGTRLTVT.